This TCR beta chain was sequenced in a study of response to subunit inactivated influenza vaccine. Notes on the study in general: Researchers suggested that each seasonal influenza vaccination recruits few new T cells.

V lost 5 bases, J lost 1 base, and 11 bases lay in between. The CDR3 covers 13 residues. Looked up from germline, CDR1 is DFQATT and CDR2 is SNEGSKA (reference sequence). As to this clonotype: Its antigen is undetermined.

Each CDR3 protein is one row after TCRdb ran MiXCR on the RT-PCR reads. Among hundreds of thousands of distinct CDR3 sequences listed, roughly 15% were seen once. This chain joins TRBV20-1 and TRBJ2-5, with D unresolved. This material consisted of PBMCs from blood, taken roughly 15 days before vaccination. The receptor was isolated from a man in his forties or fifties who received an inactivated influenza vaccine. The CDR3 DNA follows: TGCAGTGCTCCTCAGGCAGCCCAAGAGACCCAGTACTTC. This encodes CSAPQAAQETQYF.